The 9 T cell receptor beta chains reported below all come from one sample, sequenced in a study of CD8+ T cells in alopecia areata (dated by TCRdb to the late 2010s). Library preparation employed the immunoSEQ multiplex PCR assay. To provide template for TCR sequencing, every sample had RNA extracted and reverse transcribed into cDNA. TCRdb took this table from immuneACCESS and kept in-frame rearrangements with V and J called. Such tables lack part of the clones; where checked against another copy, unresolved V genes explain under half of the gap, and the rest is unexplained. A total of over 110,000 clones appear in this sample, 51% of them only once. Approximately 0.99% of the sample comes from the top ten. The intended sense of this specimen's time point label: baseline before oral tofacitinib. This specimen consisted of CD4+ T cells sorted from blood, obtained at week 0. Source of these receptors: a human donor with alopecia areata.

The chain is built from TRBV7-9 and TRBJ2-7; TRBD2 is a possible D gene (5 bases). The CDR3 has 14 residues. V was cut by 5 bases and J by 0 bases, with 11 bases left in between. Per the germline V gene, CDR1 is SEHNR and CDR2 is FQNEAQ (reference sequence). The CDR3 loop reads CASSVGGSSYEQYF. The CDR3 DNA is TGTGCCAGCAGCGTCGGAGGAAGCTCCTACGAGCAGTACTTC.

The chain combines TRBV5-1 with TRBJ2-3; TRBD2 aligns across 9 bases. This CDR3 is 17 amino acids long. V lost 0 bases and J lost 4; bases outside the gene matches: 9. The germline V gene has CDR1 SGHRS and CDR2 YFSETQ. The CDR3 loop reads CASSLAGAGGVPDTQYF. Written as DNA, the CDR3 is TGCGCCAGCAGCTTGGCCGGGGCGGGAGGGGTGCCAGATACGCAGTATTTT. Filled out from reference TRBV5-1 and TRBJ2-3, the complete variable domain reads KAGVTQTPRYLIKTRGQQVTLSCSPISGHRSVSWYQQTPGQGLQFLFEYFSETQRNKGNFPGRFSGRQFSNSRSEMNVSTLELGDSALYLCASSLAGAGGVPDTQYFGPGTRLTVL.

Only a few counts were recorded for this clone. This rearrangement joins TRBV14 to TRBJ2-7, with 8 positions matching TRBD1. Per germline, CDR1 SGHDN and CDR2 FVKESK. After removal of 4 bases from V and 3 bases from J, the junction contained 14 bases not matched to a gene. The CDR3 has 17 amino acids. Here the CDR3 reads CASSRGTGAKGNYEQYF. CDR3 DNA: TGTGCCAGCAGCCGTGGGACAGGCGCCAAGGGAAACTACGAGCAGTACTTC.

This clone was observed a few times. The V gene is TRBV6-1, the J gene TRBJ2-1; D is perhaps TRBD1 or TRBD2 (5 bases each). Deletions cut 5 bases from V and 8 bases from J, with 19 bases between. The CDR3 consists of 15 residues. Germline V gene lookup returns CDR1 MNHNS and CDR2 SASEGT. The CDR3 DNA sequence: TGTGCCAGCAGTCGAGGGCCAATCCAAGGGGATGAGCAGTTCTTC. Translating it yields CASSRGPIQGDEQFF.

CDR3 nucleotides: TGCAGCGTCTCCCTAGCCGTGACGACCGGGGAGCTGTTTTTT. Translation gives CSVSLAVTTGELFF. V is TRBV29-1 and J is TRBJ2-2; D is possibly TRBD2 (5 bases). The CDR3 extends over 14 amino acids. CDR1 is SQVTM, CDR2 ANQGSEA, per germline. Between the trimmed V and J ends, which lost 6 bases and 5 bases, there was a span of 16 bases.

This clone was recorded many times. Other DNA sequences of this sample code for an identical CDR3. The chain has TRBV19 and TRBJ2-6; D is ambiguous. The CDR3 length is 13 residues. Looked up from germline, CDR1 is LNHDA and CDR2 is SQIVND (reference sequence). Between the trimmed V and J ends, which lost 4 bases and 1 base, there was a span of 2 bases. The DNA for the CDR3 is TGTGCCAGTAGTACGTCTGGGGCCAACGTCCTGACTTTC. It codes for CASSTSGANVLTF.

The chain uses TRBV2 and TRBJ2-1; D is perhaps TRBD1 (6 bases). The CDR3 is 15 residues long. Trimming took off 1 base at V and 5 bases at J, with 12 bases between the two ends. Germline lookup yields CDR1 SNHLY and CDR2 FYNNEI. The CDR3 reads CASSEVGHQDNEQFF. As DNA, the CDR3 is TGTGCCAGCAGTGAAGTGGGACACCAAGACAATGAGCAGTTCTTC.

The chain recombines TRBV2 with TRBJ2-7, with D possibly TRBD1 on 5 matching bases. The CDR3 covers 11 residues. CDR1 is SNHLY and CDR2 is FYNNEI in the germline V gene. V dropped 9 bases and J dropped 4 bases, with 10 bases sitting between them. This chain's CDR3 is CASGREYEQYF. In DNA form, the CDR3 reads TGTGCCAGTGGCAGGGAATACGAGCAGTACTTC.

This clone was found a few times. The chain's CDR3 is CSVGEFQAGYTF. The DNA for the CDR3 is TGCAGCGTTGGAGAGTTTCAGGCGGGCTACACCTTC. The chain links TRBV29-1 to TRBJ1-2; no firm D call. V was cut by 4 bases and J by 8 bases, with 14 bases left in between. The CDR3 totals 12 residues. Germline CDR1 and CDR2: SQVTM and ANQGSEA.